The rows below give T cell receptor beta chains drawn from one sample of a study of T cells in Graves' hyperthyroidism and ophthalmopathy. TCRdb reanalysed the multiplex PCR reads using MiXCR and keeps one entry per CDR3 protein. In the table there are approximately 300,000 distinct CDR3 sequences, roughly 17% of which are singletons. Sequenced material: blood. These receptor sequences come from a man in his thirties or forties with Graves' hyperthyroidism. Each CDR3 is given with its conserved first and last residue. Each record gives: J gene, D gene, clone size, CDR3 length, V gene, CDR3 DNA, CDR3 protein. D genes are given only for firm matches. Clone size is given for some rows only: seen once, a few or many times, or a class if the clone is expanded.

TRBJ2-3 | NA | few | 14 | TRBV29-1 | TGCAGCGTAGGGACGCCAACTAGCACAGATACGCAGTATTTT | CSVGTPTSTDTQYF
TRBJ1-4 | NA | many | 15 | TRBV28 | TGTGCCAGCAGTTCACCTGGGACAAACAATGAAAAACTGTTTTTT | CASSSPGTNNEKLFF
TRBJ2-3 | TRBD2 | many | 19 | TRBV20-1 | TGCAGTGCTAGAGGGACTAGCGGGAGGGTAACAGGTGAAGCAGATACGCAGTATTTT | CSARGTSGRVTGEADTQYF
TRBJ2-7 | NA | few | 14 | TRBV5-1 | TGCGCCAGCAGCCCCACTCATAGGCCCTACGAGCAGTACTTC | CASSPTHRPYEQYF
TRBJ2-1 | TRBD2 | few | 14 | TRBV29-1 | TGCAGCGTTGGGGGTCTAGCGGGTTTCAATGAGCAGTTCTTC | CSVGGLAGFNEQFF
TRBJ1-1 | NA | many | 13 | TRBV28 | TGTGCCAGCAGAATCAGGATGAACACTGAAGCTTTCTTT | CASRIRMNTEAFF
TRBJ1-2 | NA | NA | 14 | TRBV27 | TGTGCCAGCAGTTTATCGATAGGGACCTATGGCTACACCTTC | CASSLSIGTYGYTF
TRBJ2-3 | TRBD2 | many | 16 | TRBV5-1 | TGCGCCAGCAGCCAAGGGACTAGCGGGAGAATGGATACGCAGTATTTT | CASSQGTSGRMDTQYF
TRBJ2-7 | NA | many | 13 | TRBV12-3/TRBV12-4 | TGTGCCAGCAGGACCCAGGGTTGGGACGAGCAGTACTTC | CASRTQGWDEQYF
TRBJ1-4 | NA | NA | 17 | TRBV24-1 | TGTGCCACCAGTGATACCGGCTCAGGGGCAACTAATGAAAAACTGTTTTTT | CATSDTGSGATNEKLFF
TRBJ2-2 | TRBD2 | few | 17 | TRBV3-1 | TGTGCCAGCAGCCACTCTGGGAGCGGGGGCAACACCGGGGAGCTGTTTTTT | CASSHSGSGGNTGELFF